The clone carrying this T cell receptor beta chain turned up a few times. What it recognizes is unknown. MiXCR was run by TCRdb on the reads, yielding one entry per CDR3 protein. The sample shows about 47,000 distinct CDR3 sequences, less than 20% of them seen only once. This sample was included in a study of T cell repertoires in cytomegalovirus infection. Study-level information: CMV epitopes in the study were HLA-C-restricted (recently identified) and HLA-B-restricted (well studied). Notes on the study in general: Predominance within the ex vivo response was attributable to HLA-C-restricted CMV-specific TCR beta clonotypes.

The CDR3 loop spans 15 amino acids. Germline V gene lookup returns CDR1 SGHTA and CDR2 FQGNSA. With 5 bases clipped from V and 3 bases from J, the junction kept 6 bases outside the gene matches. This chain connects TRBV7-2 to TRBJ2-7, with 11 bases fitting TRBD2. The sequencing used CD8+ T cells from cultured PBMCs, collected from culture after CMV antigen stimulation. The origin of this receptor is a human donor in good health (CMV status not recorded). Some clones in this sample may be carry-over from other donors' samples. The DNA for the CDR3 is TGTGCCAGCAGCGGGGGGACTAGCGGTAACTACGAGCAGTACTTC. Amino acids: CASSGGTSGNYEQYF.